This is a list of T cell receptor beta chains from one sample in a study of blood T cell repertoires in COVID-19. Clones were sequenced by immunoSEQ multiplex PCR, and TCRdb holds only the in-frame ones, with some missing. Of a few hundred thousand clones detected, about four fifths appear once; the ten largest clones hold more than 1.5%. Sequencing was performed on peripheral blood. The receptor source for this set is a man aged 25 to 40 who had recovered from COVID-19. CDR3s include the opening cysteine and the closing phenylalanine or tryptophan. A D gene is named only where the DNA matches it firmly. Clone size is shown for a subset of rows, as once, few, many or a class of expanded clone.

j_gene	d_gene	v_gene	abundance	CDR3aa	CDR3nt
TRBJ1-4	TRBD1	TRBV6-1	-	CASSEGTGSEKLFF	TGTGCCAGCAGTGAAGGGACAGGGAGTGAAAAACTGTTTTTT
TRBJ1-5	-	TRBV7-9	-	CASSYDRNQPQHF	TGTGCCAGCAGCTACGACAGAAATCAGCCCCAGCATTTT
TRBJ2-3	TRBD2	TRBV5-8	-	CASSLAGSSGMQDTQYF	TGTGCCAGCAGCTTGGCGGGGTCTAGCGGGATGCAAGATACGCAGTATTTT
TRBJ1-2	TRBD1	TRBV19	once	CASSIGGRDRGDYGYTF	TGTGCCAGTAGTATAGGCGGCCGGGACAGGGGAGACTATGGCTACACCTTC
TRBJ2-7	TRBD1	TRBV25-1	-	CASSGQGYEQYF	TGTGCCAGCAGTGGACAGGGTTACGAGCAGTACTTC
TRBJ2-7	TRBD2	TRBV27	-	CASSPNSGGWYYEQYF	TGTGCCAGCAGCCCGAATAGCGGGGGTTGGTACTACGAGCAGTACTTC
TRBJ2-5	TRBD1	TRBV19	few	CASSLGQGAETQYF	TGTGCCAGTAGTCTTGGACAGGGGGCGGAGACCCAGTACTTC
TRBJ1-2	-	TRBV12-3/TRBV12-4	-	CASSFTNYGYTF	TGTGCCAGCAGTTTTACTAACTATGGCTACACCTTC
TRBJ2-5	-	TRBV11-1	-	CASSPQPSETQYF	TGTGCCAGCAGCCCACAGCCCTCGGAGACCCAGTACTTC
TRBJ1-5	TRBD1	TRBV15	-	CATSRDQGQGKYQPQHF	TGTGCCACCAGCAGAGATCAGGGACAGGGGAAATATCAGCCCCAGCATTTT
TRBJ2-7	TRBD2	TRBV19	-	CASGSGGAYEQYF	TGTGCCAGTGGAAGCGGGGGTGCCTACGAGCAGTACTTC
TRBJ1-3	TRBD1	TRBV19	-	CASNNIGQAVDTIYF	TGTGCCAGTAATAACATCGGACAGGCGGTGGACACCATATATTTT
TRBJ1-5	-	TRBV27	-	CASSLFARASNQPQHF	TGTGCCAGCAGTTTATTTGCCAGGGCTAGCAATCAGCCCCAGCATTTT
TRBJ2-3	TRBD2	TRBV28	few	CASLGGAGGTQYF	TGTGCCAGCTTGGGGGGGGCGGGAGGTACGCAGTATTTT
TRBJ2-5	TRBD2	TRBV19	once	CASSPPGSSGGSETQYF	TGTGCCAGTAGCCCCCCGGGGTCTAGCGGGGGCTCAGAGACCCAGTACTTC
TRBJ1-2	-	TRBV9	-	CASSGPTGGRVGGYTF	TGTGCCAGCAGCGGCCCCACCGGGGGGCGGGTTGGAGGCTACACCTTC
TRBJ2-2	-	TRBV5-6	-	CASSLGTQTGELFF	TGTGCCAGCAGCTTGGGGACTCAGACCGGGGAGCTGTTTTTT
TRBJ1-2	-	TRBV10-3	-	CAISGQWGGIGINYGYTF	TGTGCCATCAGTGGACAGTGGGGGGGCATCGGCATAAACTATGGCTACACCTTC
TRBJ2-3	TRBD1	TRBV24-1	-	CATSVTGGFSDTQYF	TGTGCCACCAGTGTGACAGGGGGTTTTTCGGATACGCAGTATTTT
TRBJ1-6	TRBD1	TRBV2	-	CASTRQGSYNSPLHF	TGTGCCAGCACCCGACAGGGCTCCTATAATTCACCCCTCCACTTT
TRBJ2-7	-	TRBV24-1	-	CATSADTYPYEQYF	TGTGCCACCAGTGCGGACACGTACCCCTACGAGCAGTACTTC